The 5 T cell receptor beta chains below were found in one sample sequenced in a study of graft-versus-host responses after intestinal transplantation. Their recognized antigens are unknown. Profiling relied on immunoSEQ multiplex PCR, and the TCRdb table lists in-frame clones only, not all of them. Among about 88,000 clones listed, around nine tenths were seen once. This sample comprised unstimulated CD4+ T cells sorted from spleen or lymph node cells, obtained before intestinal transplant. These receptors came from a human donor who received an intestinal transplant.

A few counts support this clone. V is TRBV21-1 and J is TRBJ2-4. TRBV21-1 is marked as a pseudogene. The CDR3 runs to 15 residues. The chain's CDR3 is CASSRLQRAKNIQYF. DNA for the CDR3: TGTGCCAGCAGCAGGCTACAGAGGGCCAAAAACATTCAGTACTTC.

V and J are TRBV5-1 and TRBJ1-1; no firm D call. Germline CDR1 is SGHRS and CDR2 is YFSETQ. CDR3 length equals 16 residues. V dropped 0 bases and J dropped 1 base, with 13 bases sitting between them. CDR3 region: CASSLGFGRRNTEAFF. CDR3 DNA sequence: TGCGCCAGCAGCTTGGGTTTTGGACGGAGGAACACTGAAGCTTTCTTT.

The chain is built from TRBV7-6 and TRBJ2-3, with TRBD2 matching 9 bases. Per germline, CDR1 SGHVS and CDR2 FNYEAQ. V gave up 1 base and J gave up 3 bases; unmatched junction bases: 11. The CDR3 has 18 residues. This CDR3 reads CASSLVISGSGETDTQYF. DNA of the CDR3: TGTGCCAGCAGCTTAGTGATTAGCGGGAGTGGTGAAACAGATACGCAGTATTTT.

The chain carries TRBV30 and TRBJ1-1; D is uncertain. This CDR3 has 13 residues. V lost 4 bases, J lost 1 base, and 10 bases lay in between. From germline, CDR1 is GTSNPN and CDR2 SVGIG (reference sequence). Here the CDR3 reads CAWTGIGNTEAFF. In nucleotides, the CDR3 is TGTGCCTGGACCGGTATCGGGAACACTGAAGCTTTCTTT.

The chain combines TRBV6-5 with TRBJ2-7, with 13 bases matching TRBD2. The V and J ends lost 6 bases and 3 bases, in that order; junction bases with no gene match: 5. The CDR3 is made up of 15 amino acids. CDR1 and CDR2 from the germline V gene are MNHEY and SVGAGI. The CDR3 nucleotides are TGTGCCAGCAGACCCGGGACTAGCGGGAACTACGAGCAGTACTTC. It specifies CASRPGTSGNYEQYF.